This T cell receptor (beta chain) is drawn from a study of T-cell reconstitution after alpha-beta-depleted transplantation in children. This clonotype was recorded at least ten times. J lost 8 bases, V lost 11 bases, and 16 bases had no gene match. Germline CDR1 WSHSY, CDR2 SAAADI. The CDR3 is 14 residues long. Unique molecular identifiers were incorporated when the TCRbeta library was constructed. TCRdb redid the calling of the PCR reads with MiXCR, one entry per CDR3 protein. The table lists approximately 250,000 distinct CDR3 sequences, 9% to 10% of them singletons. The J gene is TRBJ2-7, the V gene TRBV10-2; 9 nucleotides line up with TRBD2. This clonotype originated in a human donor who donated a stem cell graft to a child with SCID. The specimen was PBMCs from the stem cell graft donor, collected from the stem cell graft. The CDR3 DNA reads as TGCGCCGCGGCGAGTCTAGCGGGGACCTTAAAGCAGTACTTC. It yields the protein CAAASLAGTLKQYF.